This TCR beta chain was profiled in a study of blood T cell repertoires in COVID-19 (TCRdb year 2020). In the study overall: The collaborator samples originated in the United States, Italy and Spain and spanned the acute and convalescent phases of COVID-19. The material from the prospective study consisted of cDNA or gDNA derived from T cells, B-cell-depleted T cells, or PBMCs. Subjects who had been exposed to COVID-19, were actively infected with it, or had recovered from it provided the deeply sampled blood TCRbeta repertoires that made up the dataset. The repertoires were released in a freely available public database meant as a resource for research on the immune response to SARS-CoV-2. The samples were drawn from two sources: the first 160 participants of the ongoing ImmuneRACE study, and 1,200 or so subjects contributed by 6 global collaborators. Nearly every sample came with metadata listing a de-identified subject ID, COVID-19 status, age in years and sex. Where available, HLA class I and class II types were obtained from metadata supplied by the sample provider rather than from assay-based typing. Results the study describes overall, beyond this receptor: Clinical and demographic metadata were provided uncurated, with the amount varying by source and participant.

In regard to this clone: Its antigen is still unknown. Base qualities are not recorded, but no much larger clone differs from it by a single base.

CDR1 and CDR2 were assigned from the germline V gene as MNHEY and SVGAGI. The trim is 7 bases for V and 4 bases for J, with a gap of 13 bases between the germline ends. The CDR3 covers 14 residues, taking in both the cysteine and the phenylalanine. Only CDR3 DNA is held: 42 bases, read in frame from base 1. TCRbeta CDR3 regions were amplified from genomic DNA using the immunoSEQ Assay, a bias-controlled multiplex PCR. The paper's processing steps were these. Nucleated cell counts per sample were estimated from amplification of reference gene primers within the assay. Sequence reads were collapsed and filtered to measure the absolute abundance of every unique TCRbeta CDR3 rearrangement. For each sample, productive Simpson clonality was calculated as the square root of Simpson's diversity index over productive rearrangements. The table was pulled from immuneACCESS by TCRdb, which kept in-frame rearrangements only. Such tables lose some clones; where checked, under half of the loss comes from unresolved V genes, and the rest has no known cause. The V and J calls and clone size come from that table; D and trimming were worked out from the DNA. This sample lists roughly 430,000 clones; 88% were detected once. The ten largest clones represent 2% to 2.5% of the sample.

Participants in the prospective study were enrolled through a virtual design, were aged roughly 18 to 100 years, and lived in fewer than 30 United States geographic areas. To assign participants to cohorts, the prospective study relied on clinical history that participants themselves reported in a screening survey and a study questionnaire. Each participant in the prospective study had whole blood, serum and a nasopharyngeal or oropharyngeal swab collected by mobile phlebotomists. Over an approximately 2-month period, participants in the prospective study had the option of providing additional blood draws and questionnaires. Prospective study blood samples were shipped either frozen or at room temperature before DNA extraction.

The specimen sequenced was PBMCs or T cells enriched from blood (not recorded which). The V and J genes are TRBV6-5 and TRBJ1-4; a tentative D call is TRBD1 (5 bases match). The clonotype was recovered from a middle-aged woman with acute COVID-19. The sequence in DNA is TGTGCCAGCACCCCGGGACTCGTTAATGAAAAACTGTTTTTT. It codes for CASTPGLVNEKLFF.